This paragraph covers one TCR beta chain sequence. The entry originates in a study of OX40 agonist ivuxolimab in advanced cancers. About the study: Males comprised about 84% of the group, whose mean age was about 62 years (range about 20 to 85).

This table comes from immunoSEQ multiplex PCR, and its TCRdb copy is limited to in-frame clones, with some not included. The table includes around 40,000 clones, 86% detected once. Source: CD4+ or CD8+ T cells sorted from blood, taken in a trial of the OX40 agonist ivuxolimab. This receptor was identified in an adult with an advanced solid tumor such as melanoma, head and neck, liver or kidney cancer.

The CDR3, as DNA: TGCGCCAGCAGCCAAGTATCCGGGACTAACGAGCAGTACTTC. Translating gives CASSQVSGTNEQYF. J is TRBJ2-7 and V is TRBV4-1; 7 nucleotides agree with TRBD2. This CDR3 has 14 amino acids. Germline CDR1 is MGHRA and CDR2 is YSYEKL. J lost 5 bases, V lost 1 base, and 5 bases had no gene match.